One TCR beta chain is described in this entry. Its antigen is currently unknown. These data belong to a study of Ad26.COV2.S vaccination and SARS-CoV-2 variants. Points from the study as a whole: It was vaccine recipients, not placebo recipients, who had the higher spike-specific TCR breadth.

Measured with immunoSEQ multiplex PCR; TCRdb has only the in-frame clones, and not every one. This sample has roughly 270,000 clones; 87% occur once, and the top ten carry about 3.5%. Treatment in this sample: some 20 received Ad26.COV2.S at low or high dose, single or two shots; roughly 5 received placebo; per-sample allocation not given. Sampling occurred on day 63 after the first vaccine or placebo injection. A Boston donor was an adult aged 18-55 years. The CDR3 spans 14 residues. Germline CDR1 and CDR2: SGHTA and FQGTGA. The V gene lost 4 bases and the J gene lost 3 bases, with 11 bases spanning the gap.

The TCR was taken from a person aged 18-65 years who received the Ad26.COV2.S COVID-19 vaccine or a placebo. The sample was peripheral blood, taken in a trial of Ad26.COV2.S vaccine versus placebo. The chain employs TRBV7-3 and TRBJ2-3; D possibly corresponds to TRBD2 (6 bases). The CDR3 loop is CASSWDSGTDTQYF. The CDR3 region has the DNA TGTGCCAGCAGCTGGGACTCGGGTACAGATACGCAGTATTTT.